These T cell receptor beta chains were read from a single sample in a study of cytomegalovirus exposure and HLA in healthy donors. Repertoires were generated with immunoSEQ multiplex PCR, while TCRdb's copy carries only in-frame clones and drops some. The data show some 150,000 clones, with approximately 90% seen just once and less than 5.5% held by the top ten. The sequenced sample consisted of PBMCs. The receptors shown here come from a man aged 18 to 29 in good health and CMV-seropositive. CDR3s include the opening cysteine and the closing phenylalanine or tryptophan. D genes are given only for firm matches. The size field is filled for only some rows; it gives once, few, many or a size class.

TRBD2,TRBV10-3,TRBJ2-2,.,TGTGCCTCCCGGACTAGCGGCACCGGGGAGCTGTTTTTT,CASRTSGTGELFF
.,TRBV2,TRBJ2-5,.,TGTGCCAGCAGTGGGACGGGGAGAGAGACCCAGTACTTC,CASSGTGRETQYF
TRBD1,TRBV7-6,TRBJ2-5,.,TGTGCCAGCAGCTTGGGGTCGGGACAGGGAAGTCGGGAGACCCAGTACTTC,CASSLGSGQGSRETQYF
.,TRBV6-6,TRBJ1-1,once,TGTGCCAGCAGTTTATCTCACACTGAAGCTTTCTTT,CASSLSHTEAFF
TRBD1,TRBV28,TRBJ2-7,.,TGTGCCAGCAGTTTCCGCATATCGACAGGGGTAAGGGCCTACGAGCAGTACTTC,CASSFRISTGVRAYEQYF
.,TRBV19,TRBJ1-2,.,TGTGCCAGTAGTTCCCACTACAACTATGGCTACACCTTC,CASSSHYNYGYTF
.,TRBV4-1,TRBJ1-6,.,TGCGCCAGCAGCCAAACCCAGGCCCTCCACTTT,CASSQTQALHF
.,TRBV5-1,TRBJ2-1,once,TGCGCCAGCAGCTTAGGACACGTCTCCTACAATGAGCAGTTCTTC,CASSLGHVSYNEQFF
.,TRBV6-5,TRBJ1-2,.,TGTGCCAGCAGTACCCCCCAGGTTGGCTACACCTTC,CASSTPQVGYTF
.,TRBV7-9,TRBJ2-5,.,TGTGCCAGCAGCGTAGCCCTAACCCAGTACTTC,CASSVALTQYF
.,TRBV6-1,TRBJ1-2,once,TGTGCCAGCAAAGGTCGCGGTCTCTATGGCTACACCTTC,CASKGRGLYGYTF